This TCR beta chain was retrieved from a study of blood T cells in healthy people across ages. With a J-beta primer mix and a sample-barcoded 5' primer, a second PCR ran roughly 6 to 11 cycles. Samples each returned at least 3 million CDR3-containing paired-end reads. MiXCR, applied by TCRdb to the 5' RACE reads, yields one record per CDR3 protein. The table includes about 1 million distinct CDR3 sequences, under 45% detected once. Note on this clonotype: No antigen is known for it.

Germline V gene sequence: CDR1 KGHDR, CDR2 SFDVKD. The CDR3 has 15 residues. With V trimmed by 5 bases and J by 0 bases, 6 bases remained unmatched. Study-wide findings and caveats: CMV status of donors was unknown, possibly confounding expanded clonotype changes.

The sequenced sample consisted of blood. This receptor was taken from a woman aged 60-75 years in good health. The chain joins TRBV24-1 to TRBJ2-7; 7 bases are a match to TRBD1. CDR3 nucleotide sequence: TGTGCCACCAGTGGATGGGACAGCATCTCCTACGAGCAGTACTTC. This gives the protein CATSGWDSISYEQYF.